Presented here are 2 T cell receptor beta chains from one specimen sequenced in a study of regulatory T cells in long-lasting Graves disease. Documented time point: newly diagnosed GD, antithyroid drugs for less than 3 months. PBMCs provided the RNA from which the TCR library was made. Through Arm-PCR of CDR3 regions and iRepertoire HTBI primers, TCR beta libraries were built. One entry per CDR3 protein, called by TCRdb with MiXCR from the multiplex PCR reads. The table records around 360,000 distinct CDR3 sequences, around 15% of them present only once. These same records also appear under a second study, on T cells in Graves' hyperthyroidism and ophthalmopathy.

The sequencing used peripheral blood mononuclear cells (PBMCs), collected at new diagnosis, from a patient treated with antithyroid drugs. The source of these receptors is a woman younger than 35 with Graves disease.

This clonotype came up many times. The V call is TRBV20-1, the J call TRBJ2-1; 7 positions agree with TRBD1. CDR1 is DFQATT and CDR2 is SNEGSKA in the germline V gene (reference sequence). The ends lost 5 bases at V and 4 bases at J; junction bases unmatched: 5. The CDR3 runs 13 residues. The chain's CDR3 is CSAHATGYNEQFF. The CDR3 coding sequence is TGCAGTGCTCACGCGACAGGGTACAATGAGCAGTTCTTC.

This clonotype was counted at least ten times. The rearrangement links TRBV3-1 to TRBJ2-1; D is uncertain. With the DNA end fitting TRBJ2-5 better, the J assignment may be wrong. The CDR3 contains 14 residues. Germline V gene lookup returns CDR1 LGHDT and CDR2 YNNKEL (reference sequence). This CDR3 is CASSQWVAQETQYF. The CDR3 DNA follows: TGTGCCAGCAGCCAATGGGTAGCCCAAGAGACCCAGTACTTC.